The clone carrying this T cell receptor (beta chain) showed up just a few times. Mismatch with germline at one junction end may stem from a read error. This record belongs to a study of blood T cells in healthy people across ages. For the second PCR, which ran for roughly 6 to 12 cycles, a sample-barcoded 5' primer and a J-beta primer mix were used. TCRdb redid the calling of the 5' RACE reads with MiXCR, one entry per CDR3 protein. Counted here are some 760,000 distinct CDR3 sequences, roughly 25% occurring once; the ten biggest clones make up approximately 3.7%. The germline V gene encodes CDR1 MDHEN and CDR2 SYDVKM. This CDR3 contains 17 residues. A further study also used this sample, focusing on T cells of mothers and their children.

The receptor was derived from a boy under 18 in good health. Sample: blood. The V gene is TRBV28, the J gene TRBJ2-4; D is ambiguous. The CDR3: CASSLVSTALAKNIQYF. The CDR3 region has the DNA TGCGCCAGCAGTTTAGTATCTACAGCACTAGCCAAAAACATTCAGTACTTC.